This section outlines one TCR beta chain sequence together with its context. This clonotype has a count of ten or more. Its antigen is currently not known. The input lacks base qualities; no much larger clone sits a single base away. The data were obtained in a study of T cells in Graves' hyperthyroidism and ophthalmopathy (dated by TCRdb to about 2019). Looking at the study overall: A discovery cohort of 95 to 100 patients, fewer than 50 with Graves' ophthalmopathy and 55 to 65 with stable Graves' hyperthyroidism, was used to find distinguishing TCR V-J signatures. Whether ophthalmopathy could be predicted prospectively was tested in an independent validation cohort made up of under 20 hyperthyroidism patients plus 17 patients who later progressed to ophthalmopathy. The 100 or so discovery patients were randomly split 7:3 into training and test sets. In addition, the study compared T-cell repertoires in thyroid tissue and in blood from six Graves' hyperthyroidism patients. Following sampling, methimazole starting at 30 mg daily was given to hyperthyroidism patients, and high-dose intravenous methylprednisolone was given to ophthalmopathy patients. The paper describes TCR Vbeta CDR3 sequencing of fewer than 150 peripheral blood samples, made up of 40 to 45 ophthalmopathy patients, roughly 72 hyperthyroidism patients and 17 progressor patients. Summary of the overall study and its limitations: Most expanded thyroid clonotypes (frequency above 0.001) were also detected in blood, suggesting blood repertoires may reflect thyroid immune responses. No statistical method was used to fix the sample size in advance, and group allocation was not hidden from the investigators. In validation, the model predicted progression to ophthalmopathy with approximately 71% sensitivity and over 72% specificity, a median of 6.5 months before onset. A 13 V-J signature model separated ophthalmopathy from stable hyperthyroidism, with approximately 86% sensitivity and roughly 81% specificity in cross-validation and 80%/75% in testing.

Graves' hyperthyroidism was defined as stable when no progression to ophthalmopathy occurred over 18 months of follow-up. Hyperthyroidism patients were newly diagnosed, had a disease duration of under 2 months, and were aged 18 to 65 years. The study excluded patients with uncontrolled infections, other autoimmune diseases, pregnancy or lactation. Diagnoses were established on the basis of clinical symptoms, serum thyroxine and TRAb, thyroid ultrasound, and orbital computed tomography. Total RNA was extracted with Trizol reagent, and quality was checked on an Agilent 2100 Bioanalyzer. Amplification of TCR beta CDR3 regions was carried out from RNA transcripts. A first-round RT-PCR of the TCR CDR3 used the HTBI primer set with the Qiagen OneStep RT-PCR kit. A second multiplex PCR round built the libraries, followed by size selection and purification. The libraries were sequenced on an Illumina HiSeq2000 using paired-end 100 bp reads. The authors' analysis ran thus. SOAPnuke was used to process the raw data, removing reads that contained adapters or uncalled bases, had a mean Phred below 15, or lacked an exact match to the constant primer or identifier. COPE v1.2.5 was used to merge high-quality paired reads, and clonotypes were defined as unique nucleotide sequences. Clonotypes were aligned to IMGT TRBV, TRBD and TRBJ reference segments using MiTCR v1.1. The analysis was restricted to V-J combinations with a frequency above 0.0001, which together covered about 99% of the repertoires. A TCS score was defined as the ratio of F50 (clonal expansion) to E x V (chaos), with BLOSUM62-based TCRdist applied between CDR3 peptides within each V-J. Welch's t-statistics and random forest reduced just over 500 V-J features to 13, which were used in a naive Bayes classifier (R e1071). The similarity between thyroid and blood repertoires was quantified using the Morisita-Horn index. In TCRdb, the public reads were trimmed at Q25 with fastp and aligned with MiXCR, with productive beta chains retained. CDR3 protein sequences are deduplicated, and each keeps its most common genes and DNA. The V and J calls and clone size come from TCRdb's table, not from the authors' own analysis. The sample records about 540,000 distinct CDR3 sequences, 46% of which are singletons. More than 7.5% of the sample belongs to the ten largest clones.

CDR1 is given as DFQATT and CDR2 as SNEGSKA, both from the germline V gene (reference sequence). The germline ends are 16 bases apart after V is trimmed by 6 bases and J by 7 bases. From the cysteine up to the phenylalanine, the CDR3 has a length of 14 residues. Only the CDR3 portion is preserved as DNA: 42 bases, with reading frame beginning at the first base. Sequenced sample: peripheral blood or thyroid tissue (not recorded which). The source is a woman aged 18 to 35 with Graves' hyperthyroidism. The chain employs TRBV20-1 and TRBJ1-6, with TRBD1 tentatively as D gene (6 bases match). The CDR3 amino acid sequence is: CSASGAQANSPLHF. The nucleotide sequence reads TGCAGTGCCTCAGGGGCCCAGGCAAATTCACCCCTCCACTTT.